Presented here are 9 T cell receptor beta chains from one specimen sequenced in a study of neurological immune-mediated disorders (dated by TCRdb to the late 2010s). To prepare the library, 5' RACE was applied. TCRdb lists the instrument as Illumina HiSeq 2500. Using fastp at Q25 and MiXCR, TCRdb reprocessed the public reads and kept productive beta chains. Merged by CDR3 protein, the rows form single entries marked with the most common genes and DNA. For this sample there are more than 60,000 distinct CDR3 sequences; roughly 3.5% appear just once. More than 2% of the sample goes to the ten largest clones. The sample taken for sequencing was PBMCs. Source of these receptors: a woman aged 45-65 years with multiple sclerosis.

This clonotype appeared many times. The chain couples TRBV7-9 to TRBJ2-1; D is ambiguous. Per the germline V gene, CDR1 is SEHNR and CDR2 is FQNEAQ (reference sequence). V lost 1 base and J lost 7, with 8 bases in between. The CDR3 is 13 amino acids. CDR3 sequence: CASSLVGRNEQFF. In DNA, the CDR3 is TGTGCCAGCAGCTTAGTGGGCCGGAATGAGCAGTTCTTC.

Ten or more counts support this clonotype. This chain connects TRBV5-1 to TRBJ1-2; 10 bases map to TRBD1. The CDR3 contains 15 residues. CDR1 and CDR2 from the germline V gene are SGHRS and YFSETQ. The ends lost 3 bases at V and 3 bases at J; junction bases unmatched: 5. The CDR3: CASSYLGQGDYGYTF. The CDR3, as DNA: TGCGCCAGCAGCTACTTAGGACAGGGGGACTATGGCTACACCTTC.

This sequence joins TRBV20-1 and TRBJ2-4; either TRBD1 or TRBD2 may fit D (5 bases each). The CDR3 runs 17 residues. Germline CDR1 and CDR2: DFQATT and SNEGSKA (reference sequence). Trimming pared 0 bases from V and 0 bases from J, leaving 15 bases between. The CDR3 DNA is TGCAGTGCTAGAGATCCCGGCAGGGAGCTAGCCAAAAACATTCAGTACTTC. Its translation: CSARDPGRELAKNIQYF.

This clonotype was counted many times. The chain uses TRBV5-1 and TRBJ2-5; 13 bases fit TRBD2. From germline, CDR1 is SGHRS and CDR2 YFSETQ. V dropped 1 base and J dropped 4; count of bases not matched to a gene: 10. The CDR3 is made up of 18 amino acids. DNA for the CDR3: TGCGCCAGCAGCTTGAGGCGGACTAGCGGGAGATCAGGAGAGACCCAGTACTTC. It specifies CASSLRRTSGRSGETQYF.

This clonotype was picked up many times. The chain is built from TRBV20-1 and TRBJ2-1, with D possibly TRBD2 on 5 matching bases. The germline V gene has CDR1 DFQATT and CDR2 SNEGSKA (reference sequence). V dropped 8 bases and J dropped 1 base, with 18 bases sitting between them. There are 15 residues in the CDR3. CDR3 sequence (DNA): TGCAGTCCACGGACCCTTACGGGGTCCTACAATGAGCAGTTCTTC. Encoded protein: CSPRTLTGSYNEQFF.

This clonotype came up many times. The rearrangement links TRBV5-1 to TRBJ2-1; no clear D gene. Germline V CDR1 and CDR2: SGHRS, YFSETQ. The CDR3 covers 14 residues. V lost 2 bases to trimming and J lost 4 bases, with 10 bases between them. The CDR3 reads CASSLAQIYNEQFF. The CDR3 DNA is TGCGCCAGCAGCTTAGCGCAGATATACAATGAGCAGTTCTTC.

This clonotype showed up many times. V gene TRBV9 combines with J gene TRBJ2-3, with D tentatively TRBD2 (5 bases). CDR1 is SGDLS, CDR2 YYNGEE, per germline. CDR3 size: 13 residues. V was pared by 4 bases and J by 3 bases, with 9 bases between. The CDR3 coding sequence is TGTGCCAGCAGCCCCCGCGGGACAGATACGCAGTATTTT. It specifies CASSPRGTDTQYF.

This clonotype was found many times. The chain joins TRBV3-1 to TRBJ1-2, with D possibly matching TRBD1 (6 bases). The germline V and J ends were trimmed by 2 bases and 3 bases, with 16 bases remaining between them. Germline loops: CDR1 LGHDT, CDR2 YNNKEL (reference sequence). This CDR3 has 16 residues. CDR3: CASSQLGADSHYGYTF. Written as DNA, the CDR3 is TGTGCCAGCAGCCAACTGGGGGCCGATTCACACTATGGCTACACCTTC.

This clonotype was observed at least ten times. The chain links TRBV24-1 to TRBJ2-1; D is uncertain. The CDR3 runs 12 residues. Trimming shortened V by 2 bases and J by 2 bases, and 0 bases separated the two germline ends. The germline V gene encodes CDR1 KGHDR and CDR2 SFDVKD. The CDR3 DNA reads as TGTGCCACCAGTGATTCCTACAATGAGCAGTTCTTC. Its translation is CATSDSYNEQFF.